This TCR beta chain was captured in a study of human T cells and chemical hapten exposure. Notes on the study in general: The number of TCRs over 1 in 1000 frequency stayed unchanged after DPC.

Deletions cut 0 bases from V and 0 bases from J, with 3 bases between. This CDR3 comprises 14 residues. From germline, CDR1 is MGHRA and CDR2 YSYEKL. The library attached unique molecular identifiers to individual cDNA molecules. TCRdb redid the calling of the RACE reads with MiXCR, one entry per CDR3 protein. Among approximately 84,000 distinct CDR3 sequences listed, over 8.5% were seen once. This clonotype was recorded a few times. The antigen remains undetermined. As to time point: healthy volunteer bleed at 6 weeks. Unfractionated whole blood was the source from which total RNA was extracted. The source of this sequence is a male donor in good health. Some clones in this sample may be carry-over from other donors' samples. V is TRBV4-1 and J is TRBJ1-5; D is uncertain. Specimen: whole blood. In DNA, the CDR3 is TGCGCCAGCAGCCAAGACAGTAGCAATCAGCCCCAGCATTTT. This translates into CASSQDSSNQPQHF.